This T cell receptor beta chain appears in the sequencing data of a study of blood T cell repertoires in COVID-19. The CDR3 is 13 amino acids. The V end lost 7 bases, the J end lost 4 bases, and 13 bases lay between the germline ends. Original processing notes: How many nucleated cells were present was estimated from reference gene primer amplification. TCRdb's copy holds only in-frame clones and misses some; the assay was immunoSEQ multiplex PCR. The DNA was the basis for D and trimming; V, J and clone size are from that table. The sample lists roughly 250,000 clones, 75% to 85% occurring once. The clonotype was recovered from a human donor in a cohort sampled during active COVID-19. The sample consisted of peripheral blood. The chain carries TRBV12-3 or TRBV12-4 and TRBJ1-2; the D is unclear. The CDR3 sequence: CASTPRAGYGYTF. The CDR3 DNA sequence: TGTGCCAGCACTCCACGGGCGGGCTATGGCTACACCTTC.